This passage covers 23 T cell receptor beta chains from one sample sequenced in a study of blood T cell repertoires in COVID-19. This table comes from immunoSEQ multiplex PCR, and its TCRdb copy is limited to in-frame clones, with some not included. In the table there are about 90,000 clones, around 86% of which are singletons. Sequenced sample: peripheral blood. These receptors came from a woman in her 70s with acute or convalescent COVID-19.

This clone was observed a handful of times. The CDR3 loop reads CASSPGLSNTEAFF. CDR3 nucleotide sequence: TGTGCCAGCTCACCGGGGCTCTCCAACACTGAAGCTTTCTTT. V gene TRBV18 combines with J gene TRBJ1-1, with D perhaps matching TRBD1 (5 bases). The CDR3 runs to 14 residues. Germline CDR1 is KGHSH and CDR2 is LQKENI. V was clipped by 3 bases and J by 2 bases, with 10 bases between them.

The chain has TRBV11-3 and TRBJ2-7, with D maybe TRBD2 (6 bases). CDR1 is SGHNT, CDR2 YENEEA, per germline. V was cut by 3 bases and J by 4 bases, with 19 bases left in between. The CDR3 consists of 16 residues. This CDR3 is CASSLPGTPTQYEQYV. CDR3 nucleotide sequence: TGTGCCAGCAGCTTGCCCGGGACTCCCACACAATACGAGCAGTACGTC.

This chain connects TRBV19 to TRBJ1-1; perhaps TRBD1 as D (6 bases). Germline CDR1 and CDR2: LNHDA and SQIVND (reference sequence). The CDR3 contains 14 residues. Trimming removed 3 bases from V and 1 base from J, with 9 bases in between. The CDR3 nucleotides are TGTGCCAGTAGTATTACAGGGTGGAACACTGAAGCTTTCTTT. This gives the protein CASSITGWNTEAFF.

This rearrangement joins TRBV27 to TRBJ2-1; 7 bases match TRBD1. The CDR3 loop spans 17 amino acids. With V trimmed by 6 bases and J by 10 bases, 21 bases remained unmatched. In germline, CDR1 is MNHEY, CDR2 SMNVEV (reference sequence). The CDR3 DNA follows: TGTGCCAGCAGAACCCCCCGACAGGGAGATACACAGTTAGAGCAGTTCTTC. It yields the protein CASRTPRQGDTQLEQFF.

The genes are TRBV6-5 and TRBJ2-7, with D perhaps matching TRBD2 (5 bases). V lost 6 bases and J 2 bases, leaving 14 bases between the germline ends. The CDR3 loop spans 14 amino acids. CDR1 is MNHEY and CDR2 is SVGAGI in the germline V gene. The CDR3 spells CASRDSSRPYEQYF. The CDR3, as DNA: TGTGCCAGCAGGGACTCGTCTAGACCCTACGAGCAGTACTTC.

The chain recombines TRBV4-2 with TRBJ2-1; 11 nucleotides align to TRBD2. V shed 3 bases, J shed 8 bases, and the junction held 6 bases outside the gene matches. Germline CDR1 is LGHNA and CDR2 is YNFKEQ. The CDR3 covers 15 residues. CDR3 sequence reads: CASSQASGGLDEQFF. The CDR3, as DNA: TGTGCCAGCAGCCAGGCTAGCGGGGGGTTGGATGAGCAGTTCTTC.

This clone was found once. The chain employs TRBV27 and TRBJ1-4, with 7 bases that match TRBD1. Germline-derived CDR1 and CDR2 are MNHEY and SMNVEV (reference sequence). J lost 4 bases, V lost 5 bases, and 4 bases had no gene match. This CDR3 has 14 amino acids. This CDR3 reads CASSKAGGNEKLFF. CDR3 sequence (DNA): TGTGCCAGCAGTAAAGCAGGGGGTAATGAAAAACTGTTTTTT.

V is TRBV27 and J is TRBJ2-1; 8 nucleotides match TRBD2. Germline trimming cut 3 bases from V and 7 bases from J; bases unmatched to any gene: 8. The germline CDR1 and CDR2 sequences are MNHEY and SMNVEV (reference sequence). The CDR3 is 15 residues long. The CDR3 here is CASSFRNGRDNEQFF. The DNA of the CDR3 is TGTGCCAGCAGTTTCCGGAACGGGAGGGATAATGAGCAGTTCTTC.

The CDR3 spells CASSPYGSGANVLTF. CDR3 DNA sequence: TGTGCCAGCAGCCCGTACGGCTCTGGGGCCAACGTCCTGACTTTC. The V call is TRBV5-6, the J call TRBJ2-6; no definite D call. Between the trimmed V and J ends, which lost 4 bases and 0 bases, there was a span of 8 bases. The V gene's germline CDR1 is SGHDT and CDR2 YYEEEE. The CDR3 runs to 15 residues.

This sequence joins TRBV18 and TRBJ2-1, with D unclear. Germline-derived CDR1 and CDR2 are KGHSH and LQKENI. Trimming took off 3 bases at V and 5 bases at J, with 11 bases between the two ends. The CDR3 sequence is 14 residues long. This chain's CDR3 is CASSPLFLDNEQFF. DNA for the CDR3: TGTGCCAGCTCACCTCTATTTCTCGACAATGAGCAGTTCTTC.

The CDR3 region is CASSPAGGSEQYV. The DNA for the CDR3 is TGTGCCAGCAGCCCCGCGGGGGGTAGCGAGCAGTACGTC. V gene TRBV28 combines with J gene TRBJ2-7, with 8 bases that match TRBD2. Trimming at V came to 6 bases and at J to 6 bases, leaving 7 bases not matched to a gene. The CDR3 consists of 13 residues. Germline V CDR1 and CDR2: MDHEN, SYDVKM.

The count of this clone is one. CDR3 DNA: TGCAGCGTTGTCGGGACAGGGGCTTCTGGGGCCAACGTCCTGACTTTC. Encoded protein: CSVVGTGASGANVLTF. The chain recombines TRBV29-1 with TRBJ2-6; TRBD1 matches 10 bases. The germline CDR1 and CDR2 sequences are SQVTM and ANQGSEA. There are 16 residues in the CDR3. After removal of 4 bases from V and 1 base from J, the junction contained 4 bases not matched to a gene.

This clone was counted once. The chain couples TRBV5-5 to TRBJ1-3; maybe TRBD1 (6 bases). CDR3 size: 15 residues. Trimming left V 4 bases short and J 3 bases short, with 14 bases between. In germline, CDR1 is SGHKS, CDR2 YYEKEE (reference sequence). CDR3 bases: TGTGCCAGCAGCCCGGGACACATAATTGGAAACACCATATATTTT. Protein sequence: CASSPGHIIGNTIYF.

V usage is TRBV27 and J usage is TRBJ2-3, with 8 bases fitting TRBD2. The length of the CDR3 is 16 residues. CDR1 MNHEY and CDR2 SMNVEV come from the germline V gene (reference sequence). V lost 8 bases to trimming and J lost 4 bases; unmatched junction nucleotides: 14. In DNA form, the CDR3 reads TGTGCCAGCCACCAAGCGACTAGCGTAAAACCAGATACGCAGTATTTT. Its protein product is CASHQATSVKPDTQYF.

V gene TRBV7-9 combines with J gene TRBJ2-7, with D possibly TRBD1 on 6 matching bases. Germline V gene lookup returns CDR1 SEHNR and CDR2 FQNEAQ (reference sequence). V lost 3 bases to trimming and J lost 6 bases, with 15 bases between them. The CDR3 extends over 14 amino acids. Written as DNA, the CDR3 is TGTGCCAGCAGCTTTTACACAGGGTGGTGCGAGCAGTACGTC. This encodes CASSFYTGWCEQYV.

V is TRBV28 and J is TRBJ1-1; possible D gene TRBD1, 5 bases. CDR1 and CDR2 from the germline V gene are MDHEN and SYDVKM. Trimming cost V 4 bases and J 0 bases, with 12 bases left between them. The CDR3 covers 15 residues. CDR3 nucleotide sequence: TGTGCCAGCAGTTCACGACAGCTTATGAACACTGAAGCTTTCTTT. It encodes CASSSRQLMNTEAFF.

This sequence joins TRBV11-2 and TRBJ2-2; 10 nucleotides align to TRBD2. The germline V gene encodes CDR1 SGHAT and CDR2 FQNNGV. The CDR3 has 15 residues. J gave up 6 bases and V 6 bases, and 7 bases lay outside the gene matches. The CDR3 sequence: CASSNLAGVAGELFF. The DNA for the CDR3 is TGTGCCAGCAGTAACCTAGCGGGGGTTGCCGGGGAGCTGTTTTTT.

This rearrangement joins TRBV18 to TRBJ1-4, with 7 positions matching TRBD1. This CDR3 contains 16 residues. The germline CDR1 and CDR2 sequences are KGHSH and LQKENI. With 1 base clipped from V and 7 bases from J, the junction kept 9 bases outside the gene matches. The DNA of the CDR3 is TGTGCCAGCTCACCACTAACAGGGGAGAGGGGTGAAAAACTGTTTTTT. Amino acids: CASSPLTGERGEKLFF.

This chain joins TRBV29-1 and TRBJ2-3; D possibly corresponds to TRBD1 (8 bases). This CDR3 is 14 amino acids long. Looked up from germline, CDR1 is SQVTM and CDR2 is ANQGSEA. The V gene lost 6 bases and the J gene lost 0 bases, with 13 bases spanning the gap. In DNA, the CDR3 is TGCAGCGTAGCGGGACAGGTTAGCACAGATACGCAGTATTTT. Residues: CSVAGQVSTDTQYF.

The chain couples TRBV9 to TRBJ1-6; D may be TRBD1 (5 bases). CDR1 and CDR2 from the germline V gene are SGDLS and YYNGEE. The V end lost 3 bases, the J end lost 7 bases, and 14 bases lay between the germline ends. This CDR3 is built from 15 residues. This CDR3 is CASSASSQGNSPLHF. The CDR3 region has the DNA TGTGCCAGCAGCGCCTCCTCTCAGGGAAATTCACCCCTCCACTTT.

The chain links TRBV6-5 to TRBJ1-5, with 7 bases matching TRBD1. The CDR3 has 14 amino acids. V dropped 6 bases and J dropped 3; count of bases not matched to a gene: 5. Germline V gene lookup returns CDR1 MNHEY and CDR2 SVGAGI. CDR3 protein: CASSLDRVNQPQHF. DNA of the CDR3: TGTGCCAGCAGCCTCGACAGGGTCAATCAGCCCCAGCATTTT.

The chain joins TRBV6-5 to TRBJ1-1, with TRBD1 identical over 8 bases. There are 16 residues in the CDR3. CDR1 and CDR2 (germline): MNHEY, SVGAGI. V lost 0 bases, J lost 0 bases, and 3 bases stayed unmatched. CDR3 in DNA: TGTGCCAGCAGTTACTCCACGGGACAGGTGAACACTGAAGCTTTCTTT. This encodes CASSYSTGQVNTEAFF.

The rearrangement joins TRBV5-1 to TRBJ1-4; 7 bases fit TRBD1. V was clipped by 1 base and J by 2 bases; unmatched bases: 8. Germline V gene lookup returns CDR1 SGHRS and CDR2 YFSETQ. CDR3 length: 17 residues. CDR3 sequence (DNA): TGCGCCAGCAGCTTGCACAGGGGCGGTGGGACTAATGAAAAACTGTTTTTT. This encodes CASSLHRGGGTNEKLFF.